This T cell receptor (beta chain) was found in a study of T cells in Graves' hyperthyroidism and ophthalmopathy. The CDR3 is made up of 14 amino acids. Trimming cost V 4 bases and J 7 bases; bases outside gene matches: 5. The germline gives CDR1 DFQATT, CDR2 SNEGSKA (reference sequence). Ten or more counts support this clonotype. TCR beta CDR3 region amplification was performed from RNA transcripts. Carried out on the TCR CDR3, a first-round RT-PCR used the HTBI primer set. MiXCR, applied by TCRdb to the multiplex PCR reads, yields one record per CDR3 protein. The table shows a few hundred thousand distinct CDR3 sequences, with around 18% occurring only once.

The chain employs TRBV20-1 and TRBJ2-3; 13 bases fit TRBD2. The sequence was obtained from a man younger than 35 with Graves' ophthalmopathy. The sample was blood. The CDR3 sequence is CSATTSGGENTQYF. In DNA, the CDR3 is TGCAGTGCTACCACTAGCGGGGGGGAAAATACGCAGTATTTT.